Described below is a single TCR beta chain sequence and its context. Its antigen is currently unknown. Possible read error: a much larger clone is one base away. Each donor gave roughly 9.1 milliliters of peripheral blood. This CDR3 is built from 13 residues. The V and J ends lost 3 bases and 7 bases respectively, with 13 bases between them. Using a J-beta primer mix together with a sample-barcoded 5' primer, a second PCR was run for roughly 7 to 12 cycles. TCRdb used MiXCR to reprocess the 5' RACE reads, holding one entry per CDR3 protein. The profile covers over 550,000 distinct CDR3 sequences, with approximately 30% appearing a single time and approximately 14% taken by the ten largest. This entry comes from a study of blood T cells in healthy people across ages. The study, taken as a whole, reports: A strong correlation between TCR beta diversity and naive T cell percentage was seen. Unsorted PBMC input precluded a conclusive naive versus antigen-experienced comparison. Roughly linearly, TCR beta diversity per million T cells fell as age increased.

This rearrangement joins TRBV12-3 or TRBV12-4 to TRBJ2-7; D call uncertain. This TCR was recovered from a woman of 80 years or more in good health. Sequencing used blood. The CDR3: CASSLSKGNEQYF. Here the CDR3 DNA reads TGTGCCAGCAGTTTGAGTAAGGGAAATGAGCAGTACTTC.